The 13 T cell receptor beta chains in this list originate from one sample, sequenced in a study of shared clonotypes between healthy human individuals. Data came from immunoSEQ multiplex PCR; TCRdb stores just in-frame clones and leaves some out. The repertoire has more than 2,000,000 clones, roughly 93% of them found once; the top ten carry approximately 0.4%. Material: naive CD4+ T cells from PBMCs. Specified subset: CD45RA+ positively selected. The source is a man between 18 and 35 years old in good health. Some clones in this sample may be carry-over from other donors' samples.

This clone was counted between two and nine times. The chain carries TRBV28 and TRBJ2-3; 8 bases line up with TRBD2. Germline values: CDR1 MDHEN, CDR2 SYDVKM. J gave up 3 bases and V 5 bases, and 10 bases lay outside the gene matches. The CDR3 has 16 amino acids. CDR3 loop: CASSRPREGGTDTQYF. Here the CDR3 DNA reads TGTGCCAGCAGTCGACCACGGGAGGGCGGGACAGATACGCAGTATTTT.

The V and J genes are TRBV6-6 and TRBJ1-1, with no clear D. CDR3 length equals 15 residues. Trimming removed 0 bases from V and 3 bases from J, with 11 bases in between. Germline assignment: CDR1 MNHNY and CDR2 SVGAGI (reference sequence). The CDR3 region is CASSYSIRAYTEAFF. CDR3 bases: TGTGCCAGCAGTTACTCGATACGGGCGTACACTGAAGCTTTCTTT.

V usage is TRBV30 and J usage is TRBJ1-5; 11 bases map to TRBD1. Germline V CDR1 and CDR2: GTSNPN, SVGIG (reference sequence). The CDR3 has 16 residues. J gave up 2 bases and V 3 bases, and 6 bases lay outside the gene matches. The CDR3 is CAWRDRGRDGNQPQHF. The CDR3 DNA sequence: TGTGCCTGGAGGGACAGGGGGCGCGACGGCAATCAGCCCCAGCATTTT.

V and J are TRBV4-2 and TRBJ1-6; a weak D match, TRBD1 (5 bases). This CDR3 contains 15 residues. V was pared by 1 base and J by 3 bases, with 7 bases between. The germline V gene has CDR1 LGHNA and CDR2 YNFKEQ. CDR3 sequence reads: CASSQGDSYNSPLHF. CDR3 DNA: TGTGCCAGCAGCCAAGGCGACAGCTATAATTCACCCCTCCACTTT.

The chain carries TRBV5-4 and TRBJ2-3; 15 nucleotides match TRBD2. Per germline, CDR1 SGHNT and CDR2 YYREEE (reference sequence). V dropped 4 bases and J dropped 5; count of bases not matched to a gene: 11. The CDR3 contains 18 residues. The chain's CDR3 is CASSPPGLAGGRVDTQYF. The CDR3, as DNA: TGTGCCAGCAGCCCCCCGGGACTAGCGGGAGGCCGGGTAGATACGCAGTATTTT.

This clone showed up just once. The genes are TRBV30 and TRBJ2-3; 11 bases align to TRBD1. Unmatched junction bases numbered 6, after V lost 3 bases and J lost 4 bases. This CDR3 is 15 amino acids long. Germline V lookup: CDR1 GTSNPN, CDR2 SVGIG (reference sequence). The DNA for the CDR3 is TGTGCCTGGAGACCTTGGGACAGGGGGGCAGATACGCAGTATTTT. Residues: CAWRPWDRGADTQYF.

With regard to this clone: This specimen includes other DNA sequences encoding the same CDR3. This chain connects TRBV28 to TRBJ2-7; D is ambiguous. The CDR3 is 11 amino acids. Between the trimmed V and J ends, which lost 7 bases and 2 bases, there was a span of 6 bases. Germline CDR1 reads MDHEN; CDR2 reads SYDVKM. CDR3 sequence: CASTSPYEQYF. CDR3 nucleotides: TGTGCCAGCACCTCCCCCTACGAGCAGTACTTC.

This clone was detected only once. The genes are TRBV28 and TRBJ2-1; 7 bases are a match to TRBD2. Trimming took 2 bases from V and 1 from J; bases not matched to a gene: 2. Germline lookup yields CDR1 MDHEN and CDR2 SYDVKM. The CDR3 loop spans 15 amino acids. The CDR3 protein is CASSLQGGSYNEQFF. The CDR3 nucleotides are TGTGCCAGCAGTTTACAGGGAGGGTCCTACAATGAGCAGTTCTTC.

J is TRBJ2-5 and V is TRBV10-3; tentatively, D is TRBD1 or TRBD2 (5 bases each). The CDR3 is 14 amino acids. Germline-derived CDR1 and CDR2 are ENHRY and SYGVKD. V gave up 8 bases and J gave up 5 bases, with 18 bases separating them. CDR3 nucleotides: TGTGCCATCCGGGACCCGCGCTTTGGGGAGACCCAGTACTTC. This translates into CAIRDPRFGETQYF.

This chain uses TRBV5-1 with TRBJ2-3; possibly TRBD1 for D (5 bases). CDR1 is SGHRS, CDR2 YFSETQ, per germline. V lost 1 base and J 2 bases, leaving 8 bases between the germline ends. The CDR3 spans 14 residues. The CDR3 here is CASSLQGYTDTQYF. The CDR3 bases are TGCGCCAGCAGCTTGCAGGGTTACACAGATACGCAGTATTTT. Supplemented by reference TRBV5-1 and TRBJ2-3, the full variable domain reads KAGVTQTPRYLIKTRGQQVTLSCSPISGHRSVSWYQQTPGQGLQFLFEYFSETQRNKGNFPGRFSGRQFSNSRSEMNVSTLELGDSALYLCASSLQGYTDTQYFGPGTRLTVL.

V and J are TRBV30 and TRBJ2-5, with D perhaps TRBD1 or TRBD2 (6 bases each). V lost 5 bases and J lost 5, with 15 bases in between. The CDR3 is 13 residues long. The germline V gene encodes CDR1 GTSNPN and CDR2 SVGIG (reference sequence). The CDR3 DNA reads TGTGCCTGGGACCCGGGGGCCCGGGAGACCCAGTACTTC. Its translation: CAWDPGARETQYF.

The chain employs TRBV18 and TRBJ1-2; perhaps TRBD1 as D (5 bases). CDR1 and CDR2 from the germline V gene are KGHSH and LQKENI. This CDR3 region has 16 residues. Trimming shortened V by 1 base and J by 4 bases, and 16 bases separated the two germline ends. CDR3: CASSPLATAVPYGYTF. The DNA of the CDR3 is TGTGCCAGCTCACCACTTGCGACAGCTGTTCCCTATGGCTACACCTTC.

This clone was observed a single time. This sequence joins TRBV28 and TRBJ2-7; TRBD1 is a possible D gene (6 bases). CDR3 length equals 14 residues. Germline CDR1 reads MDHEN; CDR2 reads SYDVKM. Between the trimmed V and J ends, which lost 5 bases and 4 bases, there was a span of 15 bases. In nucleotides, the CDR3 is TGTGCCAGCAGTCCCGACGACAGGTGGTACGAGCAGTACTTC. Its translation is CASSPDDRWYEQYF.